Following are 21 T cell receptor beta chains from one sample sequenced in a study of stem cell transplantation in POMP-related autoinflammatory disease. TCRdb keeps only in-frame clones here, not all; method: immunoSEQ multiplex PCR. The sample lists some 69,000 clones, just over 90% occurring once. Here the sequenced sample was CD4+ T cells from PBMCs, taken after stem cell transplantation. These TCRs come from a human patient with POMP-related autoinflammation and immune dysregulation (PRAID). Some of the T cells might come from the graft donor.

This clone was detected only a few times. The J gene is TRBJ1-1, the V gene TRBV18; 7 bases match TRBD1. This CDR3 comprises 14 residues. Trimming cost V 2 bases and J 5 bases; bases outside gene matches: 5. Germline V CDR1 and CDR2: KGHSH, LQKENI. The CDR3 loop reads CASSPDRVGTEAFF. As DNA, the CDR3 is TGTGCCAGCTCACCAGACAGGGTTGGAACTGAAGCTTTCTTT.

The chain joins TRBV1 to TRBJ2-2; the table's D call, TRBD2, was not checked against the DNA. TRBV1 is a listed pseudogene. The CDR3 has 17 residues. The CDR3 region has the DNA TGCACCAGCAGCGTCTGTTCCGGCGGGAGAAGGACCGGGGAGCTGTTTTTT. Translation gives CTSSVCSGGRRTGELFF.

The rearrangement joins TRBV29-1 to TRBJ2-1; 7 positions agree with TRBD2. V shed 5 bases and J 9 bases; nucleotides not matched to a gene: 10. Germline V CDR1 and CDR2: SQVTM, ANQGSEA. This CDR3 contains 13 residues. The CDR3 loop is CSVSPAGVGEQFF. CDR3 bases: TGCAGCGTTTCCCCCGCGGGAGTCGGTGAGCAGTTCTTC.

The table lists this clone with a count of one. The chain links TRBV2 to TRBJ2-5; 9 nucleotides match TRBD2. CDR3 length: 14 residues. V was pared by 8 bases and J by 5 bases, with 9 bases of the junction left unmatched. The germline V gene encodes CDR1 SNHLY and CDR2 FYNNEI. The DNA of the CDR3 is TGTGCCAGCGGGATAGCGGGGGCGGGGGAGACCCAGTACTTC. The encoded protein is CASGIAGAGETQYF.

The chain uses TRBV6-5 and TRBJ2-3; TRBD2 is a possible D gene (5 bases). V was clipped by 5 bases and J by 5 bases, with 14 bases between them. Germline CDR1 and CDR2: MNHEY and SVGAGI. The CDR3 has 14 amino acids. Here the CDR3 DNA reads TGTGCCAGCAGTCTAGCCCCCGGCGAAGATACGCAGTATTTT. Its translation is CASSLAPGEDTQYF.

V and J are TRBV3-1 (or the pseudogene TRBV3-2) and TRBJ1-3; TRBD1 matches at 7 bases. CDR3 length: 16 amino acids. Germline V lookup: CDR1 LGHDT, CDR2 YNNKEL (reference sequence). The V segment lost 3 bases and the J segment 0 bases; nucleotides outside the gene matches: 5. The CDR3 spells CASSQGQTRSGNTIYF. In DNA, the CDR3 is TGTGCCAGCAGCCAGGGACAGACCCGCTCTGGAAACACCATATATTTT.

The rearrangement uses TRBV10-1 and TRBJ2-1; 14 positions match TRBD2. This CDR3 contains 19 residues. J was trimmed by 4 bases and V by 5 bases; bases with no gene match: 13. The V gene's germline CDR1 is WNHNN and CDR2 SYGVQD (reference sequence). DNA for the CDR3: TGCGCCAGCAGTACGGGGACTAGCGGGAGCTTTGGGGCGTACAATGAGCAGTTCTTC. Translating it yields CASSTGTSGSFGAYNEQFF.

J is TRBJ2-3 and V is TRBV4-1; 9 bases match TRBD2. V gave up 0 bases and J gave up 5 bases; unmatched junction bases: 9. The CDR3 covers 17 residues. CDR1 and CDR2 (germline): MGHRA, YSYEKL. CDR3 bases: TGCGCCAGCAGCCAAGATGTTAAGCGGGGGGCCTTAGATACGCAGTATTTT. Its protein is CASSQDVKRGALDTQYF.

The V gene is TRBV18, the J gene TRBJ2-2; a possible D gene is TRBD2 (5 bases). The ends were cut back, 4 bases at V and 7 bases at J, with 10 bases in the middle. The CDR3 sequence is 13 residues long. Germline CDR1 is KGHSH and CDR2 is LQKENI. DNA of the CDR3: TGTGCCAGCTCACGGGGAGAAATCGGGGAGCTGTTTTTT. Amino acid sequence: CASSRGEIGELFF.

The chain couples TRBV2 to TRBJ1-2; a weak D match, TRBD1 (5 bases). Germline assignment: CDR1 SNHLY and CDR2 FYNNEI. V was pared by 4 bases and J by 6 bases, with 9 bases between. The CDR3 is 12 residues long. The CDR3 here is CASSARDDGYTF. The CDR3 DNA reads as TGTGCCAGCAGTGCAAGGGACGATGGCTACACCTTC. Supplemented by reference TRBV2 and TRBJ1-2, the full variable domain reads EPEVTQTPSHQVTQMGQEVILRCVPISNHLYFYWYRQILGQKVEFLVSFYNNEISEKSEIFDDQFSVERPDGSNFTLKIRSTKLEDSAMYFCASSARDDGYTFGSGTRLTVV.

This clone has only a few counts. This chain links TRBV4-1 with TRBJ2-1; unclear D gene. Germline V gene data show CDR1 as MGHRA and CDR2 as YSYEKL. This CDR3 contains 15 residues. With 0 bases removed from V and 10 bases from J, the gap between germline ends came to 16 bases. The CDR3: CASSQEGNSYLEQFF. For the CDR3, the DNA is TGCGCCAGCAGCCAAGAAGGAAACTCCTACTTGGAGCAGTTCTTC.

This clone showed up just once. The chain couples TRBV28 to TRBJ1-2; tentative D call: TRBD1 (6 bases). V lost 7 bases, J lost 3 bases, and 12 bases lay in between. Germline loops: CDR1 MDHEN, CDR2 SYDVKM. The CDR3 runs to 13 residues. For the CDR3, the DNA is TGTGCCAGCATAGGGGGGGCGCACTATGGCTACACCTTC. Amino acid sequence: CASIGGAHYGYTF.

This chain joins TRBV11-2 and TRBJ2-2; D not certain. Between the trimmed V and J ends, which lost 6 bases and 4 bases, there was a span of 21 bases. CDR1 is SGHAT, CDR2 FQNNGV, per germline. The length of the CDR3 is 17 residues. The CDR3 sequence is CASSPPPWSGGTGELFF. CDR3 in DNA: TGTGCCAGCAGTCCCCCTCCTTGGTCCGGTGGCACCGGGGAGCTGTTTTTT. Combining the CDR3 with reference TRBV11-2 and TRBJ2-2 gives the whole variable domain EAGVAQSPRYKIIEKRQSVAFWCNPISGHATLYWYQQILGQGPKLLIQFQNNGVVDDSQLPKDRFSAERLKGVDSTLKIQPAKLEDSAVYLCASSPPPWSGGTGELFFGEGSRLTVL.

The genes are TRBV11-1 and TRBJ2-6; D gene ambiguous. V lost 2 bases and J lost 2, with 7 bases in between. CDR1 is SGHAT, CDR2 FQDESV, per germline (reference sequence). The CDR3 has 15 residues. Here the CDR3 reads CASSLSTTGANVLTF. The CDR3 nucleotides read TGTGCCAGCAGCTTATCCACTACTGGGGCCAACGTCCTGACTTTC. Full variable domain (outside the CDR3, taken from reference TRBV11-1 and TRBJ2-6): EAEVAQSPRYKITEKSQAVAFWCDPISGHATLYWYRQILGQGPELLVQFQDESVVDDSQLPKDRFSAERLKGVDSTLKIQPAELGDSAMYLCASSLSTTGANVLTFGAGSRLTVL.

The chain joins TRBV9 to TRBJ2-4, with 14 bases matching TRBD2. CDR1 SGDLS and CDR2 YYNGEE come from the germline V gene. The CDR3 extends over 18 amino acids. Unmatched junction bases numbered 8, after V lost 0 bases and J lost 6 bases. CDR3: CASSVGRGTSGSGNIQYF. CDR3 nucleotide sequence: TGTGCCAGCAGCGTAGGGCGGGGGACTAGCGGGAGCGGAAACATTCAGTACTTC.

V is TRBV28 and J is TRBJ1-2, with D perhaps matching TRBD1 (6 bases). Germline CDR1 is MDHEN and CDR2 is SYDVKM. This CDR3 spans 15 amino acids. The V gene lost 8 bases and the J gene lost 5 bases, with 21 bases spanning the gap. The CDR3 region is CASAKGGFAAYGYTF. The CDR3 DNA follows: TGTGCCAGCGCTAAAGGGGGTTTTGCAGCGTATGGCTACACCTTC.

The V and J genes are TRBV20-1 and TRBJ1-5; the match to TRBD1 covers 7 bases. Germline V CDR1 and CDR2: DFQATT, SNEGSKA (reference sequence). Germline trimming cut 3 bases from V and 0 bases from J; bases unmatched to any gene: 5. There are 15 residues in the CDR3. The CDR3 is CSASRQGYSNQPQHF. The CDR3 DNA follows: TGCAGTGCTAGTAGACAGGGCTATAGCAATCAGCCCCAGCATTTT.

DNA for the CDR3: TGTGCCAGCAGAAGGGGACTGGAGCCCTACGAGCAGTACTTC. It specifies CASRRGLEPYEQYF. The chain combines TRBV6-5 with TRBJ2-7, with a tentative D call TRBD2 (6 bases). The CDR3 covers 14 residues. Trimming cost V 6 bases and J 2 bases, with 14 bases left between them. Germline lookup yields CDR1 MNHEY and CDR2 SVGAGI.

As DNA, the CDR3 is TGTGCCAGCAGTTTGGCCACCTTGAGCAATCAGCCCCAGCATTTT. It is translated as CASSLATLSNQPQHF. The gene calls are TRBV28 and TRBJ1-5; no definite D call. Germline V gene sequence: CDR1 MDHEN, CDR2 SYDVKM. V was pared by 3 bases and J by 1 base, with 10 bases between. CDR3 length: 15 amino acids. The whole variable domain, filled in from reference TRBV28 and TRBJ1-5, reads DVKVTQSSRYLVKRTGEKVFLECVQDMDHENMFWYRQDPGLGLRLIYFSYDVKMKEKGDIPEGYSVSREKKERFSLILESASTNQTSMYLCASSLATLSNQPQHFGDGTRLSIL.

V and J are TRBV12-3 or TRBV12-4 and TRBJ1-5; D is unresolved. Trimming pared 5 bases from V and 6 bases from J, leaving 8 bases between. CDR3 length: 12 residues. The CDR3 loop reads CASSPSGQPQHF. CDR3 in DNA: TGTGCCAGCAGTCCTAGTGGTCAGCCCCAGCATTTT.

This clone was detected only a few times. The genes are TRBV18 and TRBJ1-6; no clear D gene. This CDR3 has 16 amino acids. Germline V lookup: CDR1 KGHSH, CDR2 LQKENI. Trimming took 3 bases from V and 7 from J, leaving 16 bases between them. CDR3 sequence (DNA): TGTGCCAGCTCACCTCTGGCTCGCAGAAGCAATTCACCCCTCCACTTT. Translated, it gives CASSPLARRSNSPLHF.